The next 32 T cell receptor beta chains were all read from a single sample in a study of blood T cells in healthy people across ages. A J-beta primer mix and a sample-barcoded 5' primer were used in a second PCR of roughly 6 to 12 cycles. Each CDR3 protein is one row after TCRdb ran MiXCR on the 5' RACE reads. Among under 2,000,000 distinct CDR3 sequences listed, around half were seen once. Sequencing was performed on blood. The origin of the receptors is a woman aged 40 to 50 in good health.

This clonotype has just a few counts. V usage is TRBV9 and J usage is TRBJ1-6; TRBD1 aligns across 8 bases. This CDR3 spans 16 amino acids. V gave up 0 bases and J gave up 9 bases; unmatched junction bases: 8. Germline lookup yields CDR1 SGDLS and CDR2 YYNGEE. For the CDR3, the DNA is TGTGCCAGCAGCGTAGAACCGGGACAGGAATCTTCACCCCTCCACTTT. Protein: CASSVEPGQESSPLHF.

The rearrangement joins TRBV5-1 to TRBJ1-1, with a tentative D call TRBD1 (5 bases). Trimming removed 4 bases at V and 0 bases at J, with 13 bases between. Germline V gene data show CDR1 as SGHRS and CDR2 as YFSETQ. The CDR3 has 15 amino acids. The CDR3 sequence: CASSGITGVNTEAFF. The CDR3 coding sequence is TGCGCCAGCAGCGGGATCACAGGAGTGAACACTGAAGCTTTCTTT.

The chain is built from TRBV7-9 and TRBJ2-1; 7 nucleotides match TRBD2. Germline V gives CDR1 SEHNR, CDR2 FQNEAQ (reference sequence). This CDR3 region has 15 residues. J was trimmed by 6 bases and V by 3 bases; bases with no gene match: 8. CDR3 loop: CASSFSAGKINEQFF. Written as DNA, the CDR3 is TGTGCCAGCAGCTTCTCAGCGGGGAAGATCAATGAGCAGTTCTTC.

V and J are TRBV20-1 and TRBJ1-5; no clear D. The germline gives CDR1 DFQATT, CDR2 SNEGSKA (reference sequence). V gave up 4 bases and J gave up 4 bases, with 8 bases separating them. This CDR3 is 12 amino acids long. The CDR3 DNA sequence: TGCAGTGCTATATACGGGAATCAGCCCCAGCATTTT. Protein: CSAIYGNQPQHF.

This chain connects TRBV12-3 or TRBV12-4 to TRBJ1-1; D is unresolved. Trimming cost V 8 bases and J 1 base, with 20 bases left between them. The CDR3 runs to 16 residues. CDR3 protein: CASSGAEGKWNTEAFF. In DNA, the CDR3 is TGTGCCAGCTCTGGAGCCGAAGGGAAGTGGAACACTGAAGCTTTCTTT.

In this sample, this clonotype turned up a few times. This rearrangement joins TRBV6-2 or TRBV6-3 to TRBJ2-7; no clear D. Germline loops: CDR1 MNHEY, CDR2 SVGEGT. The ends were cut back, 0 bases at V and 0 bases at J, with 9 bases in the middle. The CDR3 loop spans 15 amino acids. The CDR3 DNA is TGTGCCAGCAGTTACTCAGCACGGATCTCCTACGAGCAGTACTTC. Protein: CASSYSARISYEQYF.

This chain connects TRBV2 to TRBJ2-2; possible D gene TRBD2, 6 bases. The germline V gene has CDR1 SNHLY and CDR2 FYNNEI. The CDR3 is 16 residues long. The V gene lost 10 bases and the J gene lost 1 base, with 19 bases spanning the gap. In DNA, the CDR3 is TGTGCCACCAACGGAGGAGGACTAAGGAACACCGGGGAGCTGTTTTTT. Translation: CATNGGGLRNTGELFF.

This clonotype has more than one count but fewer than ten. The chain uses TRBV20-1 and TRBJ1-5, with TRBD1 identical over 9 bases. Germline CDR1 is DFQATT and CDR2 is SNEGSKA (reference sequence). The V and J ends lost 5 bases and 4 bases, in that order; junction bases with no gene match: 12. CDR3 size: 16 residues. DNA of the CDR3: TGCAGTGCTCCGACAGGGGGGAACAAGGGGAATCAGCCCCAGCATTTT. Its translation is CSAPTGGNKGNQPQHF.

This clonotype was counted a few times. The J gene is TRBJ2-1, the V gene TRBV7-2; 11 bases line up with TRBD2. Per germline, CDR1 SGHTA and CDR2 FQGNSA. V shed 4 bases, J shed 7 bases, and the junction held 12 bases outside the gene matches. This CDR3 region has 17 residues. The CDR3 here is CASSSQLSTSGGNEQFF. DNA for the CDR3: TGTGCCAGCAGCTCCCAACTAAGCACTAGCGGGGGAAATGAGCAGTTCTTC.

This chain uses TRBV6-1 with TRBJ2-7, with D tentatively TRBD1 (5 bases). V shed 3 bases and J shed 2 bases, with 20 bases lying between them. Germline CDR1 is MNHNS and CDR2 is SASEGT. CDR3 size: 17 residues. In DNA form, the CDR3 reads TGTGCCAGCAGTGAGTCCCCTGTGGGGCACATCCCCTACGAGCAGTACTTC. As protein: CASSESPVGHIPYEQYF.

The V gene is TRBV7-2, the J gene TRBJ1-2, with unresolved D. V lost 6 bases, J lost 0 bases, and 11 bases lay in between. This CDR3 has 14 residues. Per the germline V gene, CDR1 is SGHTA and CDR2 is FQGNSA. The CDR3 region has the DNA TGTGCCAGCAGAAACCGGGCCACTAACTATGGCTACACCTTC. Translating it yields CASRNRATNYGYTF.

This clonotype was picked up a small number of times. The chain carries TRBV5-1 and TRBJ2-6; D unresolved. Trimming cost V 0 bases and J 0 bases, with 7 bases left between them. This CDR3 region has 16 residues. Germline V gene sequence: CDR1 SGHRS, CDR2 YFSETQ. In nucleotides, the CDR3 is TGCGCCAGCAGCTTGGTACAAATCTCTGGGGCCAACGTCCTGACTTTC. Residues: CASSLVQISGANVLTF.

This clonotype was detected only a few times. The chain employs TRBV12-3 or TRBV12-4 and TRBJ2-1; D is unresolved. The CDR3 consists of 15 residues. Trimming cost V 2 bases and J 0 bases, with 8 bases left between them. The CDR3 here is CASSLWAISYNEQFF. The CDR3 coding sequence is TGTGCCAGCAGTTTATGGGCAATCTCCTACAATGAGCAGTTCTTC.

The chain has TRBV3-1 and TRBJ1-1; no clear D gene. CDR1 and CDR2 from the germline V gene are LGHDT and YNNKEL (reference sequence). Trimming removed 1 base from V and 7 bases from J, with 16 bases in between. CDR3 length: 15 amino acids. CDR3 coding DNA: TGTGCCAGCAGCCAAGCCGGCCACCTGTTGGGTGAAGCTTTCTTT. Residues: CASSQAGHLLGEAFF.

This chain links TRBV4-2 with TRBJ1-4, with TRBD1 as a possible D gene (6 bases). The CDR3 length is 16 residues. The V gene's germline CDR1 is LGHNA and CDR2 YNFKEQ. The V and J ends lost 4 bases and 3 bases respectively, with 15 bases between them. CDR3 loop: CASSPASGAANEKLFF. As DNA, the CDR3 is TGTGCCAGCAGCCCTGCCTCAGGGGCAGCTAATGAAAAACTGTTTTTT.

As DNA, the CDR3 is TGTGCCAGCAGTTTCGGACGGACAGGGATCAATGAGCAGTTCTTC. Amino acid sequence: CASSFGRTGINEQFF. The chain uses TRBV28 and TRBJ2-1; 8 nucleotides align to TRBD1. The CDR3 consists of 15 residues. Unmatched junction bases numbered 7, after V lost 3 bases and J lost 6 bases. CDR1 and CDR2 from the germline V gene are MDHEN and SYDVKM.

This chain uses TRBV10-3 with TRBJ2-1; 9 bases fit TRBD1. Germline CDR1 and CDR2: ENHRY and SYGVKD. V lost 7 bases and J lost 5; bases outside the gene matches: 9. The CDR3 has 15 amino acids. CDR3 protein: CAIKMGQGDDNEQFF. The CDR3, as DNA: TGTGCCATCAAAATGGGACAGGGTGATGACAATGAGCAGTTCTTC.

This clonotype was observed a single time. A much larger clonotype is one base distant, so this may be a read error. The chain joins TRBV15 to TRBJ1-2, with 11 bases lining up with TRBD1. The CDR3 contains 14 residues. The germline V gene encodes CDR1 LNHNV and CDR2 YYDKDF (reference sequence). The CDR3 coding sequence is TGTGCCGCCAGGACAGGGGGCGGGAACTATGGCTACACCTTC. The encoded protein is CAARTGGGNYGYTF.

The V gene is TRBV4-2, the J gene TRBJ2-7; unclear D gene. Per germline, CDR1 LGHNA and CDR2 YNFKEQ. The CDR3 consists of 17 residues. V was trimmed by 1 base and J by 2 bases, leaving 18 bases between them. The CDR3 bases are TGTGCCAGCAGCCAAGTTAAGGCAGAGAGAATCACCTACGAGCAGTACTTC. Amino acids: CASSQVKAERITYEQYF.

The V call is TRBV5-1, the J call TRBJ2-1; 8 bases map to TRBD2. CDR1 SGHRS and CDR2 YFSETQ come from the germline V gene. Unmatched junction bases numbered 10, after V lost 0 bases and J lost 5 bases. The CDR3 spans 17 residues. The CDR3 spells CASSLAGTRGFNNEQFF. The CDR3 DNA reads TGCGCCAGCAGCTTGGCCGGGACTAGAGGATTTAACAATGAGCAGTTCTTC.

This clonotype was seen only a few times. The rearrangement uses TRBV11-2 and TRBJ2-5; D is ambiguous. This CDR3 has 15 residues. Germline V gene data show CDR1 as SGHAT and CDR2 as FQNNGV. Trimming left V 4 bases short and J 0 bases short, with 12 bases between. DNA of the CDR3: TGTGCCAGCAGCTCGATGAGACACGACCAAGAGACCCAGTACTTC. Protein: CASSSMRHDQETQYF.

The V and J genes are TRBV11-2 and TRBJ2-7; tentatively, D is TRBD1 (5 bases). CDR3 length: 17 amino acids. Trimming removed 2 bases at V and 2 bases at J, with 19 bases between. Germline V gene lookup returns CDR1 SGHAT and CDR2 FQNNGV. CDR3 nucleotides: TGTGCCAGCAGCTTATCCCCCCATCAGAGACAGACCTACGAGCAGTACTTC. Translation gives CASSLSPHQRQTYEQYF.

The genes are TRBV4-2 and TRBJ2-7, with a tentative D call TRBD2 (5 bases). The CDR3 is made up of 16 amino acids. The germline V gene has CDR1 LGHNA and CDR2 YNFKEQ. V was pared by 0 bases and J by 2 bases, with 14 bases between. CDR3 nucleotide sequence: TGTGCCAGCAGCCAAGACAGGACGGGGTCAACCTACGAGCAGTACTTC. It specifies CASSQDRTGSTYEQYF.

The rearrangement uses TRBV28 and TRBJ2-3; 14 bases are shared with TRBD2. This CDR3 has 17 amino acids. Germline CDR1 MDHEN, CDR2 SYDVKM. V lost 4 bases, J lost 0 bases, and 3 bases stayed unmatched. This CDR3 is CASSSGLAGASTDTQYF. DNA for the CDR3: TGTGCCAGCAGTTCGGGACTAGCGGGAGCTAGCACAGATACGCAGTATTTT.

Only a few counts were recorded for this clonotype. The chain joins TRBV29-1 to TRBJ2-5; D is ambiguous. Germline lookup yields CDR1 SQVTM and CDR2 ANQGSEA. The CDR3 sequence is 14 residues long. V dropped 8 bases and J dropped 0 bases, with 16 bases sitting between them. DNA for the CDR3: TGCAGCACCCCAAGAGCAGAAGACCAAGAGACCCAGTACTTC. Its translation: CSTPRAEDQETQYF. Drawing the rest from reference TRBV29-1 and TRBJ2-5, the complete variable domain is SAVISQKPSRDICQRGTSLTIQCQVDSQVTMMFWYRQQPGQSLTLIATANQGSEATYESGFVIDKFPISRPNLTFSTLTVSNMSPEDSSIYLCSTPRAEDQETQYFGPGTRLLVL.

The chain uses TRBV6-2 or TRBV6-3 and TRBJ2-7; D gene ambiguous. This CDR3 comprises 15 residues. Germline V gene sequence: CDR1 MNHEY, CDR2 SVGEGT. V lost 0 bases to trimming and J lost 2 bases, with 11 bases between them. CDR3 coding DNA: TGTGCCAGCAGTTACTCCCCCGGATCAACCTACGAGCAGTACTTC. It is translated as CASSYSPGSTYEQYF.

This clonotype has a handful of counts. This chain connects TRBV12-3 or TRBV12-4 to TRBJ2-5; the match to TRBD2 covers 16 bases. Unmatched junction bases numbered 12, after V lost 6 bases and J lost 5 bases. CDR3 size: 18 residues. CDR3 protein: CASSRGTSGGAGYETQYF. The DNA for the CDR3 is TGTGCCAGCAGCCGCGGGACTAGCGGGGGGGCTGGATACGAGACCCAGTACTTC.

The CDR3 bases are TGTGCCAGCAGCGGAGCAGTCTTCTCTGGGGCCAACGTCCTGACTTTC. Its translation: CASSGAVFSGANVLTF. This chain links TRBV9 with TRBJ2-6; no firm D call. The germline gives CDR1 SGDLS, CDR2 YYNGEE. Trimming stripped 3 bases from V and 0 bases from J, with 10 bases between. The CDR3 extends over 16 amino acids. Supplemented by reference TRBV9 and TRBJ2-6, the full variable domain reads DSGVTQTPKHLITATGQRVTLRCSPRSGDLSVYWYQQSLDQGLQFLIQYYNGEERAKGNILERFSAQQFPDLHSELNLSSLELGDSALYFCASSGAVFSGANVLTFGAGSRLTVL.

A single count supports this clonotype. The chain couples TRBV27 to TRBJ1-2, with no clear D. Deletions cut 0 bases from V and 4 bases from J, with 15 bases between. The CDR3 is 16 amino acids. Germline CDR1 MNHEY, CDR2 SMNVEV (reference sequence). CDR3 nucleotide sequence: TGTGCCAGCAGTTTATCGGTCGGGCCGCGTGGCTATGGCTACACCTTC. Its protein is CASSLSVGPRGYGYTF.

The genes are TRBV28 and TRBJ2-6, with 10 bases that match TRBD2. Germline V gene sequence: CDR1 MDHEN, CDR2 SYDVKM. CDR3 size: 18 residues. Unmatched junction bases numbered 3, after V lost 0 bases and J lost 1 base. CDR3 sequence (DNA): TGTGCCAGCAGTTTATGGGGACTAGCGAGATCTGGGGCCAACGTCCTGACTTTC. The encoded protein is CASSLWGLARSGANVLTF.

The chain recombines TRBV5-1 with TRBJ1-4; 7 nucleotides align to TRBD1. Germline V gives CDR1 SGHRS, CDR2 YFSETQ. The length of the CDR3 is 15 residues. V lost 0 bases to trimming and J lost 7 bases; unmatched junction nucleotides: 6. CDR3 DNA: TGCGCCAGCAGCTTGGGAGGGGGCTTTGCTGAAAAACTGTTTTTT. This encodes CASSLGGGFAEKLFF.

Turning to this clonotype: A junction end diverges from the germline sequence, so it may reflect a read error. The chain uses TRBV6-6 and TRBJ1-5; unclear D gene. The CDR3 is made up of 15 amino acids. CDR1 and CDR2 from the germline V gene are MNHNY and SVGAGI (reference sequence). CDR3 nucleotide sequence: TGTGCCAGCAGTTCCACGGACGGAGGCAACCAGCCCCAGCATTTT. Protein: CASSSTDGGNQPQHF.